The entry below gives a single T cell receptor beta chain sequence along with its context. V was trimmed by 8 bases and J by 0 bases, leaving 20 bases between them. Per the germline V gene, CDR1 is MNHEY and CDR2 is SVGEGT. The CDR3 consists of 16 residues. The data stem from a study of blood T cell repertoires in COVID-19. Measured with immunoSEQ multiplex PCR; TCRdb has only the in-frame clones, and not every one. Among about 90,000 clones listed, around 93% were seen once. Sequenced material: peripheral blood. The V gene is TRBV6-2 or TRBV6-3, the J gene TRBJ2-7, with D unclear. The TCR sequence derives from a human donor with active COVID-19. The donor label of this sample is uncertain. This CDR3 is CASRFTSVPVSYEQYF. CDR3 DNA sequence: TGTGCCAGCCGTTTTACCTCGGTCCCGGTCTCCTACGAGCAGTACTTC.